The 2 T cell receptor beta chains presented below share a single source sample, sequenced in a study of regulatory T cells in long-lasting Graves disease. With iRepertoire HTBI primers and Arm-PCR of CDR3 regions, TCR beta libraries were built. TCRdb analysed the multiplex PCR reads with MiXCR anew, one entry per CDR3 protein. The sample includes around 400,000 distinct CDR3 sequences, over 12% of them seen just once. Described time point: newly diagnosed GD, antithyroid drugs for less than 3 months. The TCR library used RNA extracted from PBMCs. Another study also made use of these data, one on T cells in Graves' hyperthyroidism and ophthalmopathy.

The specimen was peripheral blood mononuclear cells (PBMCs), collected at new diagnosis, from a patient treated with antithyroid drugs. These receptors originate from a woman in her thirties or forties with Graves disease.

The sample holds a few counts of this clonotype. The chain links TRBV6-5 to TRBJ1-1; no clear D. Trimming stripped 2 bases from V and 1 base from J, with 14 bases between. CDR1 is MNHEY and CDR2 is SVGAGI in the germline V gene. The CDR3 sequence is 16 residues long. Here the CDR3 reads CASSYQLIGRNTEAFF. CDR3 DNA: TGTGCCAGCAGTTACCAACTCATCGGTCGGAACACTGAAGCTTTCTTT.

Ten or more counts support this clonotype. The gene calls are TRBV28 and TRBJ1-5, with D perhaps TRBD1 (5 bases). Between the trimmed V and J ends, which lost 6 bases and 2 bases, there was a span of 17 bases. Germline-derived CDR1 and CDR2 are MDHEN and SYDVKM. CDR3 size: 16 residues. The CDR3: CASRSPKRDGNQPQHF. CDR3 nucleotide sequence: TGTGCCAGCAGGTCCCCCAAGAGGGACGGCAATCAGCCCCAGCATTTT.